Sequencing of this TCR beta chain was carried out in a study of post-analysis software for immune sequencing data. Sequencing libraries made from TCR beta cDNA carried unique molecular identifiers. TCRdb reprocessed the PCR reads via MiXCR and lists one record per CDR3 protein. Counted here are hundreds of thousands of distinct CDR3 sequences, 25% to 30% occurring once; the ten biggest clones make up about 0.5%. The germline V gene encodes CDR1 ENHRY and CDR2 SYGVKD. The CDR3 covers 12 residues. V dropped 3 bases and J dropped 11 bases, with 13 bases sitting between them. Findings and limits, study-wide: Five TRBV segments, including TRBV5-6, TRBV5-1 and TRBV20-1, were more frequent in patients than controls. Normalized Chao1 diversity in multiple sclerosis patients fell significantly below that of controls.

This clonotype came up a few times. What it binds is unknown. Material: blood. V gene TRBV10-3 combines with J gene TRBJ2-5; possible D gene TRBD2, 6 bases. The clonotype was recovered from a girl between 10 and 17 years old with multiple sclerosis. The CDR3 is CAISDAGREQYF. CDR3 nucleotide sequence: TGTGCCATCAGTGATGCTGGACGGGAGCAGTACTTC.